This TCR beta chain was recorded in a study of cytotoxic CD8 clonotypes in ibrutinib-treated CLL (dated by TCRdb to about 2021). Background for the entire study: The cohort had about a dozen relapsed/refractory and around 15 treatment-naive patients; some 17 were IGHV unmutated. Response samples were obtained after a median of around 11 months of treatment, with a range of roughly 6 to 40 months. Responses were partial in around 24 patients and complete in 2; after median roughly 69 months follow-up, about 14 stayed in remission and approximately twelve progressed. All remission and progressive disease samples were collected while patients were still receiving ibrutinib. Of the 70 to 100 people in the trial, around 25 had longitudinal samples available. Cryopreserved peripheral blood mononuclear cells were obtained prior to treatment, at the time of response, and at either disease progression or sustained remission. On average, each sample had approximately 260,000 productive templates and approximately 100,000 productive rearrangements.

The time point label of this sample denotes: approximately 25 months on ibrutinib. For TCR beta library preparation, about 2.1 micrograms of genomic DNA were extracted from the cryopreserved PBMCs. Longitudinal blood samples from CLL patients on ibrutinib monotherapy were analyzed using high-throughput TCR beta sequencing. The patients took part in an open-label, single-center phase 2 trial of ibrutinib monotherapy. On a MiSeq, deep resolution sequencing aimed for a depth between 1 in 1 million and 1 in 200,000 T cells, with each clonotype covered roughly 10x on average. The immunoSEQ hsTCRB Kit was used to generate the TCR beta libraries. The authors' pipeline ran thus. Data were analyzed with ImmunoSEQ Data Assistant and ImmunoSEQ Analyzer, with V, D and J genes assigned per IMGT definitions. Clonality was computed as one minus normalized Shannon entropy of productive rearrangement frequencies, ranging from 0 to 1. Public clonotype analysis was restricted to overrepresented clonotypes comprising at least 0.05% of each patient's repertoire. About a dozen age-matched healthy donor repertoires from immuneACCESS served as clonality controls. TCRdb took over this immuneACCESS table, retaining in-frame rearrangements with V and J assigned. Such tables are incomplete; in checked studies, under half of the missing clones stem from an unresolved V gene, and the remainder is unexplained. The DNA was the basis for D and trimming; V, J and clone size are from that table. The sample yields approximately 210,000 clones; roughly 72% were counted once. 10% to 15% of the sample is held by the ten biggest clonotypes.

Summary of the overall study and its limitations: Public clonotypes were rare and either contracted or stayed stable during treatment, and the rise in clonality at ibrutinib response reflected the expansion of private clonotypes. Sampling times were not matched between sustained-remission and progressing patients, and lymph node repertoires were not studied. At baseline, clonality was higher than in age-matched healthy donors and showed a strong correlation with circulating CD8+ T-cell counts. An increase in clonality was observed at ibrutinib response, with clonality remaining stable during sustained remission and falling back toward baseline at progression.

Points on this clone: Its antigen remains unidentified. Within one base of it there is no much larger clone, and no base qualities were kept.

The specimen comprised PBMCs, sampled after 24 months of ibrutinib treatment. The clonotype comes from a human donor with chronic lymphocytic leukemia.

The CDR3 reads as follows: CASSQDRVGRAEQYF. The DNA reads TGCGCCAGCAGCCAAGATCGAGTGGGAAGGGCCGAGCAGTACTTC. The rearrangement joined TRBV4-3 to TRBJ2-7, with no confident D gene call. V is shortened by 0 bases, J by 6 bases, and the region joining them spans 15 bases. From its cysteine to its phenylalanine, the CDR3 spans 15 amino acids. Only CDR3 DNA is held: 45 bases, read in frame from base 1. The CDR1 and CDR2 encoded by the germline V gene are LGHNA and YSLEER.